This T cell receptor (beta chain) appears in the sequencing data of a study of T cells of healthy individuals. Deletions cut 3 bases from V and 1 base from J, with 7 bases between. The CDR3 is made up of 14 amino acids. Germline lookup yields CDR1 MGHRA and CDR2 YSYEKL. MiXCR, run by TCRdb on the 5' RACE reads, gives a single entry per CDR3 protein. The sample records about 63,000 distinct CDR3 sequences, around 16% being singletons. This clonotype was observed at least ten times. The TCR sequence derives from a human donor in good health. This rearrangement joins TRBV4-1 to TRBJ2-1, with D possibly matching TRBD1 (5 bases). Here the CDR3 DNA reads TGCGCCAGCAGCCACACAGGTTCCTACAATGAGCAGTTCTTC. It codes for CASSHTGSYNEQFF.